This passage covers 29 T cell receptor beta chains from one sample sequenced in a study of CD8 T cells in ankylosing spondylitis. Overall study findings and caveats: A TCR beta motif made of fewer than ten highly homologous variants seemed typical of ankylosing spondylitis blood.

TCRdb re-called the 5' RACE reads with MiXCR, one entry per CDR3 protein. The sample lists about 840,000 distinct CDR3 sequences, around 11% occurring once. The antigens for these receptors are not known. The specimen sequenced was blood, either unsorted or a sorted T cell fraction (not recorded which). The receptor source for this set is a male donor with ankylosing spondylitis.

This clonotype was seen more than once but under ten times. This chain connects TRBV10-3 to TRBJ2-1; a weak D match, TRBD2 (6 bases). Trimming stripped 6 bases from V and 3 bases from J, with 18 bases between. The CDR3 spans 16 residues. The V gene's germline CDR1 is ENHRY and CDR2 SYGVKD. The CDR3 is CAIRRLRDSNYNEQFF. CDR3 DNA sequence: TGTGCCATCAGGAGGCTTCGGGACTCAAACTACAATGAGCAGTTCTTC.

The chain uses TRBV20-1 and TRBJ2-1; the match to TRBD2 covers 7 bases. J gave up 4 bases and V 5 bases, and 14 bases lay outside the gene matches. CDR1 and CDR2 (germline): DFQATT, SNEGSKA (reference sequence). This CDR3 has 16 residues. The CDR3 protein is CSAYDTAGEHYNEQFF. In DNA, the CDR3 is TGCAGTGCTTATGATACCGCGGGGGAGCATTACAATGAGCAGTTCTTC.

The rearrangement joins TRBV28 to TRBJ2-7; weak D call: TRBD1 (5 bases). Germline CDR1 and CDR2: MDHEN and SYDVKM. CDR3 length: 11 residues. V was pared by 4 bases and J by 12 bases, with 13 bases between. The CDR3 is CASSYVGVPYF. The CDR3 DNA sequence: TGTGCCAGCAGTTATGTAGGGGTGCCGTACTTC.

The genes are TRBV28 and TRBJ2-1, with D perhaps TRBD1 (5 bases). CDR3 length equals 12 residues. Trimming cost V 6 bases and J 9 bases, with 12 bases left between them. Germline V gene sequence: CDR1 MDHEN, CDR2 SYDVKM. The CDR3 sequence is CASRRGRGEQFF. The CDR3 DNA reads as TGTGCCAGCAGAAGAGGAAGGGGTGAGCAGTTCTTC.

This clonotype was detected ten times or more. For the CDR3, the DNA is TGCAGTGCTAGGCCGGGACTCGGGCGTTTGGTTGCCCCCTACGAGCAGTACTTC. Translation gives CSARPGLGRLVAPYEQYF. V is TRBV20-1 and J is TRBJ2-7, with D possibly matching TRBD2 (6 bases). V lost 3 bases and J 2 bases, leaving 26 bases between the germline ends. The CDR3 totals 18 residues. From germline, CDR1 is DFQATT and CDR2 SNEGSKA (reference sequence).

This clonotype was detected a few times. The chain combines TRBV5-1 with TRBJ1-4; D possibly corresponds to TRBD1 (5 bases). Germline V gives CDR1 SGHRS, CDR2 YFSETQ. The CDR3 is 15 residues long. Trimming cost V 5 bases and J 8 bases, with 19 bases left between them. The CDR3 is CASSPPGLDAEKLFF. The CDR3 DNA sequence: TGCGCCAGCAGTCCACCGGGACTAGATGCGGAAAAACTGTTTTTT. Filled out from reference TRBV5-1 and TRBJ1-4, the complete variable domain reads KAGVTQTPRYLIKTRGQQVTLSCSPISGHRSVSWYQQTPGQGLQFLFEYFSETQRNKGNFPGRFSGRQFSNSRSEMNVSTLELGDSALYLCASSPPGLDAEKLFFGSGTQLSVL.

In this sample, this clonotype turned up a few times. The chain has TRBV7-2 and TRBJ2-7; 9 nucleotides match TRBD1. The germline V gene has CDR1 SGHTA and CDR2 FQGNSA. The CDR3 is made up of 13 amino acids. Losses at the gene ends were 8 bases for V and 5 bases for J; bases not matched to a gene: 7. The CDR3 DNA reads TGTGCCAGCGCCACAGGGGGCCGTAACGAGCAGTACTTC. Amino acid sequence: CASATGGRNEQYF.

This clonotype was observed a few times. The rearrangement joins TRBV6-1 to TRBJ1-1; 7 positions agree with TRBD1. Germline trimming cut 6 bases from V and 5 bases from J; bases unmatched to any gene: 9. The V gene's germline CDR1 is MNHNS and CDR2 SASEGT. This CDR3 region has 14 residues. The CDR3 DNA is TGTGCCAGCAGCACGCGGACAGGACGGACTGAAGCTTTCTTT. This gives the protein CASSTRTGRTEAFF.

This clonotype was seen a few times. The chain employs TRBV5-5 and TRBJ1-6; D remains ambiguous. Germline V lookup: CDR1 SGHKS, CDR2 YYEKEE (reference sequence). V gave up 4 bases and J gave up 6 bases, with 11 bases separating them. The CDR3 spans 14 residues. As DNA, the CDR3 is TGTGCCAGCAGCCCTCCCCTCGGTAATTCACCCCTCCACTTT. Translating it yields CASSPPLGNSPLHF.

This clonotype was observed at least ten times. The chain recombines TRBV12-3 or TRBV12-4 with TRBJ2-7; D tentatively fits TRBD1 or TRBD2 (6 bases each). This CDR3 comprises 15 residues. The V gene lost 5 bases and the J gene lost 0 bases, with 14 bases spanning the gap. The CDR3 here is CASSPGAGYSYEQYF. The CDR3 DNA reads TGTGCCAGCAGTCCGGGGGCAGGCTACTCCTACGAGCAGTACTTC.

The V gene is TRBV5-6, the J gene TRBJ2-3, with 7 nucleotides matching TRBD2. Per the germline V gene, CDR1 is SGHDT and CDR2 is YYEEEE. CDR3 length: 15 amino acids. The J segment lost 8 bases and the V segment lost 5 bases, leaving 14 bases of the junction unmatched. CDR3 sequence reads: CASSYSGFQLITQYF. The CDR3 DNA reads TGTGCCAGCAGTTATAGCGGGTTCCAACTGATTACGCAGTATTTT.

This clonotype turned up a few times. The CDR3 spells CRTRGGREEQYF. CDR3 DNA: TGCAGAACTCGGGGCGGCCGTGAAGAGCAGTACTTC. The J gene is TRBJ2-7, the V gene TRBV20-1; either TRBD1 or TRBD2 may fit D (5 bases each). CDR1 DFQATT and CDR2 SNEGSKA come from the germline V gene (reference sequence). The CDR3 is made up of 12 amino acids.

The V and J genes are TRBV4-3 and TRBJ2-7; D is perhaps TRBD1 or TRBD2 (5 bases each). V was trimmed by 1 base and J by 2 bases, leaving 12 bases between them. CDR1 is LGHNA and CDR2 is YSLEER in the germline V gene. This CDR3 spans 15 amino acids. For the CDR3, the DNA is TGCGCCAGCAGCCAAGGAACCGGGACGACCTACGAGCAGTACTTC. Protein product: CASSQGTGTTYEQYF.

The table lists this clonotype with a few counts. The chain uses TRBV20-1 and TRBJ1-2; D unresolved. CDR3 length: 13 residues. CDR1 and CDR2 (germline): DFQATT, SNEGSKA (reference sequence). The V gene lost 3 bases and the J gene lost 3 bases, with 11 bases spanning the gap. The CDR3 here is CSASPALDYGYTF. Here the CDR3 DNA reads TGCAGTGCTAGCCCAGCGCTTGACTATGGCTACACCTTC.

This clonotype was found a few times. The V call is TRBV6-5, the J call TRBJ1-4; perhaps TRBD1 as D (5 bases). Germline CDR1 MNHEY, CDR2 SVGAGI. This CDR3 is 15 amino acids long. Trimming pared 2 bases from V and 8 bases from J, leaving 15 bases between. CDR3 sequence: CASSYNAPRGEKLFF. CDR3 DNA: TGTGCCAGCAGTTACAACGCGCCTAGGGGCGAAAAACTGTTTTTT.

This clonotype was counted many times. The V call is TRBV7-9, the J call TRBJ1-5; 8 bases match TRBD1. V lost 6 bases and J lost 8; bases outside the gene matches: 9. The germline V gene encodes CDR1 SEHNR and CDR2 FQNEAQ (reference sequence). CDR3 length equals 14 residues. CDR3 residues: CASSSDRGFKPQHF. The CDR3 DNA sequence: TGTGCCAGCAGTTCTGACAGGGGATTCAAGCCCCAGCATTTT.

The chain links TRBV4-3 to TRBJ1-2, with a possible D match to TRBD1 (6 bases). Trimming took off 0 bases at V and 8 bases at J, with 16 bases between the two ends. This CDR3 is 15 amino acids long. The germline gives CDR1 LGHNA, CDR2 YSLEER. The DNA for the CDR3 is TGCGCCAGCAGCCAAGATATCACAGGGAACGTCGGCTACACCTTC. This translates into CASSQDITGNVGYTF.

This clonotype has only a few counts. This chain joins TRBV20-1 and TRBJ2-1; 7 nucleotides match TRBD2. The J segment lost 11 bases and the V segment lost 3 bases, leaving 10 bases of the junction unmatched. The CDR3 sequence is 13 residues long. Germline values: CDR1 DFQATT, CDR2 SNEGSKA (reference sequence). In nucleotides, the CDR3 is TGCAGTGCTAGTCTCGCGGGAGCCCATCAGCAGTTCTTC. It yields the protein CSASLAGAHQQFF.

This clonotype turned up a few times. DNA of the CDR3: TGTGCCAGCAGCTTAGCAGGCGGGGCAGGGAGAGGTTCACCCCTCCACTTT. Residues: CASSLAGGAGRGSPLHF. The chain employs TRBV7-2 and TRBJ1-6; D may be TRBD1 (5 bases). Trimming pared 0 bases from V and 9 bases from J, leaving 18 bases between. The CDR3 consists of 17 residues. Germline V gene lookup returns CDR1 SGHTA and CDR2 FQGNSA. Combining the CDR3 with reference TRBV7-2 and TRBJ1-6 gives the whole variable domain GAGVSQSPSNKVTEKGKDVELRCDPISGHTALYWYRQSLGQGLEFLIYFQGNSAPDKSGLPSDRFSAERTGGSVSTLTIQRTQQEDSAVYLCASSLAGGAGRGSPLHFGNGTRLTVT.

This clonotype was recorded a few times. This chain uses TRBV20-1 with TRBJ1-1; no definite D call. Germline V gene sequence: CDR1 DFQATT, CDR2 SNEGSKA (reference sequence). The V end was cut by 3 bases, the J end by 6 bases, with 8 bases between. The CDR3 sequence is 11 residues long. The DNA for the CDR3 is TGCAGTGCTAGGTCTTGGGCTGAAGCTTTCTTT. Protein product: CSARSWAEAFF.

The table lists this clonotype with a few counts. The chain links TRBV30 to TRBJ2-2; weak D call: TRBD1 (6 bases). This CDR3 is 14 amino acids long. Trimming took 1 base from V and 9 from J, leaving 15 bases between them. CDR1 and CDR2 from the germline V gene are GTSNPN and SVGIG (reference sequence). The CDR3 nucleotides read TGTGCCTGGAGTGGTAGCAGGGGAGTTAGGGAGCTGTTTTTT. Amino acids: CAWSGSRGVRELFF.

The rearrangement joins TRBV10-1 to TRBJ2-7; 7 nucleotides line up with TRBD2. The junction had 13 bases not matched to a gene; V was cut back by 8 bases and J by 3 bases. The CDR3 consists of 15 residues. Germline CDR1 reads WNHNN; CDR2 reads SYGVQD (reference sequence). This chain's CDR3 is CASQKIGEGIYEQYF. The CDR3 DNA reads as TGCGCCAGCCAAAAGATCGGGGAGGGGATCTACGAGCAGTACTTC.

This clonotype was observed a handful of times. The rearrangement uses TRBV4-2 and TRBJ1-4; 7 bases agree with TRBD1. CDR1 is LGHNA and CDR2 is YNFKEQ in the germline V gene. The CDR3 totals 16 residues. The ends lost 4 bases at V and 3 bases at J; junction bases unmatched: 8. CDR3: CASSRTPGTANEKLFF. The CDR3 DNA is TGTGCCAGCAGCCGGACTCCCGGGACAGCTAATGAAAAACTGTTTTTT.

This sequence joins TRBV12-3 or TRBV12-4 and TRBJ2-6, with 7 bases matching TRBD2. Trimming removed 3 bases from V and 0 bases from J; junction bases left unmatched: 5. This CDR3 spans 17 amino acids. DNA for the CDR3: TGTGCCAGCAGTTTGGGGACTACCGGCTCTGGGGCCAACGTCCTGACTTTC. It specifies CASSLGTTGSGANVLTF.

This clonotype occurred many times. The chain carries TRBV6-1 and TRBJ1-1; TRBD1 agrees at 7 bases. Looked up from germline, CDR1 is MNHNS and CDR2 is SASEGT. V was clipped by 4 bases and J by 3 bases; unmatched bases: 5. This CDR3 is 14 amino acids long. The CDR3 reads CASSALQGDTEAFF. DNA for the CDR3: TGTGCCAGCAGTGCCCTTCAGGGGGACACTGAAGCTTTCTTT.

At least ten counts were recorded for this clonotype. The chain carries TRBV6-5 and TRBJ2-5, with 9 bases that match TRBD1. V shed 4 bases, J shed 4 bases, and the junction held 7 bases outside the gene matches. This CDR3 has 15 residues. Germline CDR1 reads MNHEY; CDR2 reads SVGAGI. The CDR3 DNA reads TGTGCCAGCAGTTCTCAGGGACAGGGAGGAGAGACCCAGTACTTC. Translated: CASSSQGQGGETQYF.

This chain connects TRBV7-2 to TRBJ1-2; D not resolved. With 6 bases removed from V and 2 bases from J, the gap between germline ends came to 13 bases. The CDR3 extends over 14 amino acids. Germline V gives CDR1 SGHTA, CDR2 FQGNSA. CDR3 loop: CASRPSSLNYGYTF. Here the CDR3 DNA reads TGTGCCAGCAGGCCATCCTCATTGAACTATGGCTACACCTTC.

CDR3 in DNA: TGTGCCAGCAGCCTAGGGGGCGGCATCCATGAAGCTTTCTTT. It yields the protein CASSLGGGIHEAFF. The rearrangement uses TRBV7-9 and TRBJ1-1, with 7 nucleotides matching TRBD1. The CDR3 covers 14 residues. V dropped 5 bases and J dropped 7; count of bases not matched to a gene: 10. CDR1 and CDR2 (germline): SEHNR, FQNEAQ (reference sequence). The entire variable domain, with the rest obtained from reference TRBV7-9 and TRBJ1-1, is as follows: DTGVSQNPRHKITKRGQNVTFRCDPISEHNRLYWYRQTLGQGPEFLTYFQNEAQLEKSRLLSDRFSAERPKGSFSTLEIQRTEQGDSAMYLCASSLGGGIHEAFFGQGTRLTVV.

The genes are TRBV7-2 and TRBJ2-3, with 7 bases that match TRBD1. With 5 bases clipped from V and 4 bases from J, the junction kept 9 bases outside the gene matches. CDR3 length equals 15 residues. Germline V CDR1 and CDR2: SGHTA, FQGNSA. The CDR3 nucleotides are TGTGCCAGCAGCCTCGACAGGGTAACAGCAGATACGCAGTATTTT. As protein: CASSLDRVTADTQYF. Filled out from reference TRBV7-2 and TRBJ2-3, the complete variable domain reads GAGVSQSPSNKVTEKGKDVELRCDPISGHTALYWYRQSLGQGLEFLIYFQGNSAPDKSGLPSDRFSAERTGGSVSTLTIQRTQQEDSAVYLCASSLDRVTADTQYFGPGTRLTVL.